This T cell receptor beta chain emerged from a study of blood T cell repertoires in COVID-19 (dated by TCRdb to 2018 to 2020). Looking at the study overall: The collaborator samples originated in the United States, Italy and Spain and spanned the acute and convalescent phases of COVID-19. The dataset comprised deeply sampled blood TCRbeta repertoires from subjects exposed to, actively infected with, or recovered from COVID-19. HLA class I and class II types, where available, came from metadata supplied by the sample provider rather than from assay-based typing. A freely available public database, intended as a resource for researchers studying the immune response to SARS-CoV-2, is where the repertoires were released. A de-identified subject ID, COVID-19 status, age in years and sex were almost always included in the sample metadata. The samples were drawn from the first 160 participants of the ongoing ImmuneRACE study and from 1,254 subjects provided by 6 global collaborators. The prospective study material was composed of cDNA or gDNA derived from T cells, B-cell-depleted T cells, or PBMCs.

The CDR3 spans 15 residues, from the cysteine through the phenylalanine. Only the CDR3 DNA is retained, 45 bases long and in frame from the first base. Per the germline V gene (reference sequence), SEHNR is the CDR1 and FQNEAQ is the CDR2. Trimming takes 5 bases from V and 5 bases from J, and the germline ends sit 18 bases apart. On this clone itself: Its antigen specificity is not known. Qualities for individual bases were not recorded, and no much larger clone is one base off.

Each collaborating institution followed its own protocols to collect whole blood in K2EDTA tubes. For TCRbeta analysis, collaborators shipped samples as frozen whole blood, isolated PBMCs, or DNA extracted from either of those sample types. TCRbeta CDR3 regions were amplified from genomic DNA by means of the immunoSEQ Assay, a bias-controlled multiplex PCR. Turning to the authors' computational methods: Within the assay, amplification of reference gene primers was used to estimate how many nucleated cells each sample contained. To quantify the absolute abundance of each unique TCRbeta CDR3 rearrangement, sequence reads were collapsed and filtered. For each sample, productive Simpson clonality was calculated as the square root of Simpson's diversity index over productive rearrangements. Here the immuneACCESS table is served through TCRdb, limited to in-frame sequences with V and J called. Missing clones are a known gap in these copies; in checked studies unresolved V genes cover under half, and the rest lacks a known reason. V, J and clone size are those of that table, while D and trimming were read from the DNA. The sample has some 88,000 clones on record, about 76% of them singletons. The top ten clones comprise 24% of the sample.

The full study reports these points: How much clinical and demographic metadata was included differed by source and by participant, and the metadata was provided uncurated.

Rearrangement joined TRBV7-9 to TRBJ2-5; the best D guess is TRBD2, with 7 bases matching. The TCR originated in a human donor in a cohort sampled during active COVID-19. What was sequenced was peripheral blood. For the CDR3, the sequence is CASSPPGGGGETQYF. The sequenced DNA: TGTGCCAGCAGCCCCCCCGGCGGGGGCGGGGAGACCCAGTACTTC.